The next 19 T cell receptor beta chains were all read from a single sample in a study of healthy donors' naive CD4 and CD8 T cells. A linear amplification protocol produced the TCR libraries from 500 ng of total RNA. MiXCR was run by TCRdb on the reads, yielding one entry per CDR3 protein. The data hold 200,000 or so distinct CDR3 sequences, with about four fifths observed a single time. Sequencing was carried out using naive CD4+ and CD8+ T cells sorted from blood, pooled from several donors. The receptor source for this set is a pool of human donors in good health; the sample pools cells from several healthy donors.

CDR3 DNA: TGTGCCAGCACCACAACCGACGGCTATGGCTACACCTTC. Translation: CASTTTDGYGYTF. The chain uses TRBV27 and TRBJ1-2; D unresolved. The CDR3 totals 13 residues. Germline CDR1 and CDR2: MNHEY and SMNVEV (reference sequence). V dropped 7 bases and J dropped 4 bases, with 13 bases sitting between them.

The CDR3, as DNA: TGTGCCAGCAGAGTCGGTTCTTTACGCACAGATACGCAGTATTTT. This codes for CASRVGSLRTDTQYF. The chain joins TRBV6-5 to TRBJ2-3; D uncertain. The CDR3 spans 15 residues. Trimming removed 6 bases from V and 1 base from J, with 14 bases in between. Germline V gene sequence: CDR1 MNHEY, CDR2 SVGAGI.

The rearrangement uses TRBV6-5 and TRBJ1-2, with D perhaps TRBD1 (6 bases). The CDR3 contains 16 residues. V was pared by 5 bases and J by 6 bases, with 22 bases between. CDR1 and CDR2 from the germline V gene are MNHEY and SVGAGI. The CDR3 protein is CASSPLQFTGSDGYTF. CDR3 nucleotide sequence: TGTGCCAGCAGTCCCCTTCAATTTACAGGGTCCGATGGCTACACCTTC.

The chain employs TRBV29-1 and TRBJ2-1; D is tentatively TRBD1 or TRBD2 (5 bases each). This CDR3 contains 11 residues. Deletions cut 7 bases from V and 7 bases from J, with 11 bases between. Germline V gives CDR1 SQVTM, CDR2 ANQGSEA. The CDR3 here is CSANWGNEQFF. As DNA, the CDR3 is TGCAGCGCTAACTGGGGGAATGAGCAGTTCTTC.

J is TRBJ2-7 and V is TRBV5-1; D remains unclear. Per germline, CDR1 SGHRS and CDR2 YFSETQ. The CDR3 extends over 14 amino acids. The V end was cut by 0 bases, the J end by 0 bases, with 7 bases between. The CDR3 here is CASSLAVGSYEQYF. CDR3 nucleotide sequence: TGCGCCAGCAGCTTGGCGGTGGGCTCCTACGAGCAGTACTTC.

This rearrangement joins TRBV6-5 to TRBJ1-3; D is uncertain. Per the germline V gene, CDR1 is MNHEY and CDR2 is SVGAGI. V lost 4 bases and J lost 4, with 11 bases in between. This CDR3 has 14 residues. The CDR3 DNA reads as TGTGCCAGCAGTTCCATGGGGAGGGGAAACACCATATATTTT. Encoded protein: CASSSMGRGNTIYF.

This chain uses TRBV12-3 or TRBV12-4 with TRBJ2-1, with 13 bases matching TRBD2. The trim removed 6 bases at V and 11 bases at J, leaving 13 bases unmatched. The CDR3 runs 16 residues. Here the CDR3 reads CASSQSPGLAGRQQFF. The CDR3 nucleotides read TGTGCCAGCAGCCAAAGTCCGGGACTAGCGGGGCGTCAGCAGTTCTTC.

The chain joins TRBV30 to TRBJ2-7; TRBD2 is a possible D gene (6 bases). The CDR3 totals 14 residues. Germline-derived CDR1 and CDR2 are GTSNPN and SVGIG (reference sequence). V lost 4 bases, J lost 0 bases, and 13 bases lay in between. CDR3 in DNA: TGTGCCTGGACCAACTCCGGGAGCTCCTACGAGCAGTACTTC. It codes for CAWTNSGSSYEQYF.

Only a few counts were recorded for this clonotype. The V call is TRBV30, the J call TRBJ2-3; D may be TRBD2 (6 bases). CDR1 is GTSNPN and CDR2 is SVGIG in the germline V gene (reference sequence). Between the trimmed V and J ends, which lost 0 bases and 0 bases, there was a span of 7 bases. The CDR3 loop spans 14 amino acids. The CDR3 loop reads CAWSVTSSTDTQYF. The CDR3 coding sequence is TGTGCCTGGAGTGTGACTAGTAGCACAGATACGCAGTATTTT.

This sequence joins TRBV19 and TRBJ2-1; a possible D gene is TRBD1 (6 bases). Trimming took 3 bases from V and 2 from J, leaving 8 bases between them. Germline CDR1 is LNHDA and CDR2 is SQIVND (reference sequence). This CDR3 is 14 amino acids long. CDR3 region: CASSIGQTYNEQFF. The CDR3 bases are TGTGCCAGTAGTATTGGACAGACCTACAATGAGCAGTTCTTC.

CDR3 sequence (DNA): TGTGCCAGCAGTTACTTAGGGGTTCCCACAGATACGCAGTATTTT. Translating it yields CASSYLGVPTDTQYF. V is TRBV6-1 and J is TRBJ2-3; weak D call: TRBD1 (5 bases). Trimming cost V 5 bases and J 2 bases, with 14 bases left between them. Germline assignment: CDR1 MNHNS and CDR2 SASEGT. This CDR3 is 15 amino acids long.

The chain links TRBV27 to TRBJ2-1; maybe TRBD1 (6 bases). V dropped 8 bases and J dropped 4 bases, with 12 bases sitting between them. The CDR3 covers 13 residues. CDR1 is MNHEY, CDR2 SMNVEV, per germline (reference sequence). The CDR3 bases are TGTGCCAGCGGCTTAAGGGGGTACAATGAGCAGTTCTTC. The encoded protein is CASGLRGYNEQFF.

The rearrangement joins TRBV20-1 to TRBJ1-5, with 7 bases that match TRBD1. V shed 2 bases, J shed 3 bases, and the junction held 7 bases outside the gene matches. The germline V gene encodes CDR1 DFQATT and CDR2 SNEGSKA (reference sequence). The CDR3 consists of 15 residues. CDR3 residues: CSARSPGQNNQPQHF. In DNA, the CDR3 is TGCAGTGCTAGATCCCCGGGACAGAACAATCAGCCCCAGCATTTT.

The gene calls are TRBV27 and TRBJ2-1; either TRBD1 or TRBD2 may supply D (7 bases each). V lost 4 bases and J 2 bases, leaving 15 bases between the germline ends. CDR1 and CDR2 (germline): MNHEY, SMNVEV (reference sequence). The CDR3 consists of 16 residues. CDR3 DNA sequence: TGTGCCAGCAGTTCGCCGACAGGGAGGGCCTACAATGAGCAGTTCTTC. Translating gives CASSSPTGRAYNEQFF.

The V and J genes are TRBV29-1 and TRBJ1-3; D not resolved. V was pared by 4 bases and J by 0 bases, with 10 bases between. The CDR3 sequence is 14 residues long. CDR1 is SQVTM and CDR2 is ANQGSEA in the germline V gene. The CDR3 protein is CSVARRLSGNTIYF. The CDR3 region has the DNA TGCAGCGTTGCCAGACGGCTCTCTGGAAACACCATATATTTT.

This clonotype has just a few counts. This chain connects TRBV29-1 to TRBJ1-1, with 7 bases that match TRBD1. The CDR3 loop spans 13 amino acids. In germline, CDR1 is SQVTM, CDR2 ANQGSEA. V shed 6 bases, J shed 1 base, and the junction held 5 bases outside the gene matches. The CDR3 DNA follows: TGCAGCGTCCCCGGGACAGCGAACACTGAAGCTTTCTTT. Translating it yields CSVPGTANTEAFF.

The V call is TRBV6-5, the J call TRBJ1-1, with TRBD1 identical over 9 bases. CDR1 MNHEY and CDR2 SVGAGI come from the germline V gene. With V trimmed by 10 bases and J by 1 base, 7 bases remained unmatched. The CDR3 is made up of 14 amino acids. The DNA of the CDR3 is TGTGCCACCCAGAGGACAGGGGCGAACACTGAAGCTTTCTTT. It specifies CATQRTGANTEAFF.

This clonotype was observed once. This sequence joins TRBV6-2 or TRBV6-3 and TRBJ1-2, with D hard to call. CDR1 MNHEY and CDR2 SVGEGT come from the germline V gene. This CDR3 spans 13 amino acids. Between the trimmed V and J ends, which lost 6 bases and 5 bases, there was a span of 13 bases. The CDR3 DNA follows: TGTGCCAGCAGGAGAACGGGGAGGTATGGCTACACCTTC. It encodes CASRRTGRYGYTF.

A single count supports this clonotype. The rearrangement uses TRBV29-1 and TRBJ1-3; unclear D gene. Trimming stripped 0 bases from V and 0 bases from J, with 3 bases between. Germline V CDR1 and CDR2: SQVTM, ANQGSEA. CDR3 length equals 13 residues. The CDR3 region is CSVEELSGNTIYF. As DNA, the CDR3 is TGCAGCGTTGAAGAGCTCTCTGGAAACACCATATATTTT.